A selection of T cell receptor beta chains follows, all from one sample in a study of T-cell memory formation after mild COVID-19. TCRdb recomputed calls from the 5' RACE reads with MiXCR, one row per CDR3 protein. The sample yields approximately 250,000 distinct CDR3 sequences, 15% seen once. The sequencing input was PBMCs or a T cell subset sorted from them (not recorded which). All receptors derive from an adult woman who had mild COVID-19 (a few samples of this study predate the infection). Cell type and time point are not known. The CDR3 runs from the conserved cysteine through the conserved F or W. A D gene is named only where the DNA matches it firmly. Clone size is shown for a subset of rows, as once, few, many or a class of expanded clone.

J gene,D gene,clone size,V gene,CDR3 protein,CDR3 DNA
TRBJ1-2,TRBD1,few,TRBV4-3,CASSDRGDGYTF,TGCGCCAGCTCTGACAGGGGAGATGGCTACACCTTC
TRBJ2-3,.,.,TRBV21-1,CASSKKVQGADTQYF,TGTGCCAGCAGCAAAAAGGTACAGGGAGCAGATACGCAGTATTTT
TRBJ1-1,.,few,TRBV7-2,CASSLVFGGHTEAFF,TGTGCCAGCAGCTTAGTCTTCGGGGGCCACACTGAAGCTTTCTTT
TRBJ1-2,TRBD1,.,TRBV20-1,CSAPPGQGYGYTF,TGCAGTGCTCCCCCGGGACAGGGGTATGGCTACACCTTC
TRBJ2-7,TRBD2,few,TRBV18,CASSPLAGSYEQYF,TGTGCCAGCTCACCACTAGCGGGGTCCTACGAGCAGTACTTC
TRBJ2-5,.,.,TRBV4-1,CASSPGGGTTLQETQYF,TGCGCCAGCAGCCCTGGAGGGGGGACTACCTTACAAGAGACCCAGTACTTC
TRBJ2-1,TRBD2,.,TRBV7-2,CASSSGTSGTQEQFF,TGTGCCAGCAGCAGCGGGACTAGCGGTACTCAGGAGCAGTTCTTC
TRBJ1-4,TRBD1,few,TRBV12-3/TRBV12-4,CASSSWTGEEDEKLFF,TGTGCCAGCAGTTCGTGGACAGGGGAGGAGGACGAAAAACTGTTTTTT
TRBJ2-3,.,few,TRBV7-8,CASQRTTLTTDTQYF,TGTGCCAGCCAACGGACTACCCTTACGACAGATACGCAGTATTTT
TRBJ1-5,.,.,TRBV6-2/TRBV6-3,CASSYGTRNQPQHF,TGTGCCAGCAGTTACGGGACCCGAAATCAGCCCCAGCATTTT
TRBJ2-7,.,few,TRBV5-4,CASRPGTGTEEQYF,TGTGCCAGCAGACCCGGGACTGGGACGGAAGAACAGTACTTC
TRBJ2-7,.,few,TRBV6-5,CASSFNDYEQYF,TGTGCCAGCAGTTTTAATGACTACGAGCAGTACTTC
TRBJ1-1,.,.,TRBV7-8,CASGRRDKNTEAFF,TGTGCCAGCGGCCGTCGAGACAAGAACACTGAAGCTTTCTTT